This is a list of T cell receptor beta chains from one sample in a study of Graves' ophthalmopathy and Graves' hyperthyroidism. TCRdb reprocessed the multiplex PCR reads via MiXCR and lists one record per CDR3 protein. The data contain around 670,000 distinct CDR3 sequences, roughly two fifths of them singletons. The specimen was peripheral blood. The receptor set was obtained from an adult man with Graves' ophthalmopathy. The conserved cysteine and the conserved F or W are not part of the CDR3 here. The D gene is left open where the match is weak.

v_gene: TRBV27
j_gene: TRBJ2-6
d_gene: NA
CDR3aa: ASSSNRVYGANVLT

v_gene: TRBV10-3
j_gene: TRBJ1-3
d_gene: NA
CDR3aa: ASSYSSRNTIY

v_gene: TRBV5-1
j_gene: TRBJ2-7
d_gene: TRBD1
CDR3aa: ASSLATGSVQY

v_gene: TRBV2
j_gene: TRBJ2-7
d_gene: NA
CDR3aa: ASSYSAPGEQY

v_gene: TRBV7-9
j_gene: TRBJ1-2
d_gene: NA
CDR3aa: ASSLGLAGYT

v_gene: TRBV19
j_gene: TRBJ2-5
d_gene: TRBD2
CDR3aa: ASSISSGQETQY

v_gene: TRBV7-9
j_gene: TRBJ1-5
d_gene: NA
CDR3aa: ASSLEGGRNQPQH

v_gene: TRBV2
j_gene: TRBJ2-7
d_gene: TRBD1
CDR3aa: ASSPVTGGEQY

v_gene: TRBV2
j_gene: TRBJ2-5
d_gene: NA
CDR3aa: ASSDSPRGTQY

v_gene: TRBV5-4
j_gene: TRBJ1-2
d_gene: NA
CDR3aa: ASSSEARNFGYT

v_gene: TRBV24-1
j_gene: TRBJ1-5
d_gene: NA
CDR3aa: ATSGSRTEDSNQPQH

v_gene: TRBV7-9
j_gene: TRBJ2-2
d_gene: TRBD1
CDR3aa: ASSQATGSGGELF

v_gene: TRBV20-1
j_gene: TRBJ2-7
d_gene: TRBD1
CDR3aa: SARDPRQGAYEQY

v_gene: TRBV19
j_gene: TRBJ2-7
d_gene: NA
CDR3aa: ASSVAVFSYEQY

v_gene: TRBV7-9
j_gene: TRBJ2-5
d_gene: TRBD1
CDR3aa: ASSDRGTGGQETQY

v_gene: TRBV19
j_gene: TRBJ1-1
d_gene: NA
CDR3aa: ARSRTAILMNTEAF

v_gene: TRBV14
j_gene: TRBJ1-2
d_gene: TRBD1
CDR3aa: ASSPRTGTLYGYT

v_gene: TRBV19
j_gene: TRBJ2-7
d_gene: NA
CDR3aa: ASSWRVGDYEQY

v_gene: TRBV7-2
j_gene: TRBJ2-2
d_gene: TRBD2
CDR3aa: ASSQGLAGGGELF

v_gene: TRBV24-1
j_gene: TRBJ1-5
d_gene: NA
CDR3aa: ASGIYRGANQPQH

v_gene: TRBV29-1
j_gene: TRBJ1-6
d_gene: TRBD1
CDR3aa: SVQGQGADSPLH

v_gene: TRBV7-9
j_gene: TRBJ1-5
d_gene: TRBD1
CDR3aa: ASSLEGALQPQH

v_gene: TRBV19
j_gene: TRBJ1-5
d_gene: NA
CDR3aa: ASSATGTSNQPQH

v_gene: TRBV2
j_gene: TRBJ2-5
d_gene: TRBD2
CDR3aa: ASRRELAQETQY

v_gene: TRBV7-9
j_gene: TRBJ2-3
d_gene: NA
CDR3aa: ASSPRGGVTDTQY

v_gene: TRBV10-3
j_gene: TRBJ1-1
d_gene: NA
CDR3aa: AIASYQPNTEAF

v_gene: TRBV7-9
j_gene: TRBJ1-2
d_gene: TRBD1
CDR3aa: ASSPFGQGTSNYGYT

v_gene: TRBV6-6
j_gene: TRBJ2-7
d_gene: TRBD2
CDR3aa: ASSFVAGGSYEQY